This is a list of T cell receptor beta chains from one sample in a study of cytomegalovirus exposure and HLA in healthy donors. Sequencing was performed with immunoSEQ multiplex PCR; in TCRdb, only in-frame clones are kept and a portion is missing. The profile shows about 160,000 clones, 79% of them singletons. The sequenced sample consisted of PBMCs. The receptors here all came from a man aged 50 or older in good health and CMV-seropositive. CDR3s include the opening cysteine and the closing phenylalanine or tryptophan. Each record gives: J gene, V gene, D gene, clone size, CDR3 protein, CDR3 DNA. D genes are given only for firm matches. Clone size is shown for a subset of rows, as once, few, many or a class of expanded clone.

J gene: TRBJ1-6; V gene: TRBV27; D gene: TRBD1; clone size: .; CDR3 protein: CASSSNPGGLSSPLHF; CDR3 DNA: TGTGCCAGCAGTTCAAACCCAGGGGGCCTCAGTTCACCCCTCCACTTT
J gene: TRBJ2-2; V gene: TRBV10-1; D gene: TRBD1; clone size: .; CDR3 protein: CASMPGQGIAGELFF; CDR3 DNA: TGCGCCAGCATGCCGGGACAGGGGATCGCCGGGGAGCTGTTTTTT
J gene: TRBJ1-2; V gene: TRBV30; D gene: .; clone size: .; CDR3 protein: CAWSQAADGGYTF; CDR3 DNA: TGTGCCTGGAGTCAGGCAGCTGACGGTGGCTACACCTTC
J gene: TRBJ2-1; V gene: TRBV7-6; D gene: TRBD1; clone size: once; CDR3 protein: CASSSGQGSYNEQFF; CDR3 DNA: TGTGCCAGCAGCTCGGGACAGGGGTCCTACAATGAGCAGTTCTTC
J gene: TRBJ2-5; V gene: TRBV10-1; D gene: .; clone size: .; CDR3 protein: CASSGTGGLETQYF; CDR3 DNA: TGCGCCAGCAGCGGAACAGGAGGGTTGGAGACCCAGTACTTC
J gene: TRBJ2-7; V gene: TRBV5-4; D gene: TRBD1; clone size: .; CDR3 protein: CASSYTGGVSYEQYF; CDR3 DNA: TGTGCCAGCAGCTACACAGGGGGCGTCTCCTACGAGCAGTACTTC
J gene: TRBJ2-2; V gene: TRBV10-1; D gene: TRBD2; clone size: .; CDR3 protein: CASSDGGRGTGELFF; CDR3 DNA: TGCGCCAGCAGTGACGGCGGGAGAGGGACCGGGGAGCTGTTTTTT
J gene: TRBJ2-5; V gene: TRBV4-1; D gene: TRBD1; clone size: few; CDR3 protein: CASSPPGNHLQGQYF; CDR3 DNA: TGCGCCAGCAGCCCCCCCGGAAACCACCTACAGGGGCAGTACTTC
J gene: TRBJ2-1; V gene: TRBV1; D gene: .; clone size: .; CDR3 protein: CTSSQEREGPGNEQFF; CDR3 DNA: TGCACCAGCAGCCAAGAGCGGGAGGGCCCCGGCAATGAGCAGTTCTTC
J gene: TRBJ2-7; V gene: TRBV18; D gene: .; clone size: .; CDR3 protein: CASSPRTQSPYEQYF; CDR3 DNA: TGTGCCAGCTCACCCCGGACACAGTCCCCGTACGAGCAGTACTTC
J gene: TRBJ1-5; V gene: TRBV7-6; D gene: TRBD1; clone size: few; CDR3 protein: CASSQGAQSNQPQHF; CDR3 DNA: TGTGCCAGCAGCCAGGGGGCCCAGAGCAATCAGCCCCAGCATTTT
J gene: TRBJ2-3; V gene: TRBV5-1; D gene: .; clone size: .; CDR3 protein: CASSIGTSTDTQYF; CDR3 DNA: TGCGCCAGCAGCATAGGGACTAGCACAGATACGCAGTATTTT
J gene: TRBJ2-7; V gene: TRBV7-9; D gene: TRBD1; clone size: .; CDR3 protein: CASSSGTGAYEQYF; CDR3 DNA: TGTGCCAGCAGCTCCGGGACAGGGGCCTACGAGCAGTACTTC
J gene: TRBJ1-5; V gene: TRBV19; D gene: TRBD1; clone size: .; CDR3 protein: CASTPGQGLWNQPQHF; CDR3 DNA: TGTGCCAGTACCCCCGGACAGGGACTTTGGAATCAGCCTCAGCATTTT
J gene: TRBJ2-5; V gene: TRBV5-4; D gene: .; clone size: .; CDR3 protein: CASSLDQNQETQYF; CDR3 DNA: TGTGCCAGCAGCTTGGACCAGAACCAAGAGACCCAGTACTTC
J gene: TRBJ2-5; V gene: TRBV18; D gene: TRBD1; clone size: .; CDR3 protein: CASSAGTGVKETQYF; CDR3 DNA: TGTGCCAGCTCAGCCGGGACAGGGGTGAAAGAGACCCAGTACTTC